These T cell receptor beta chains were read from a single sample in a study of human T cells and chemical hapten exposure. TCRdb analysed the RACE reads with MiXCR anew, one entry per CDR3 protein. Among around 380,000 distinct CDR3 sequences listed, 4.8% were seen once. Sequencing was performed on whole blood, taken in connection with sensitization to the hapten diphenylcyclopropenone (DPC). The receptors shown here come from a woman aged 45-60 years with alopecia areata. Some clones in this sample may be carry-over from other donors' samples. Each CDR3 is given with its conserved first and last residue. D genes are given only for firm matches. A row's size may be missing; if present it is once, few, many or a size class.

cdr3_length	j_call	d_call	v_call	clone_size	cdr3_nt	cdr3_aa
14	TRBJ2-3	NA	TRBV12-3/TRBV12-4	NA	TGTGCCAGCAGTTTAGTGATTGGGGCAGATACGCAGTATTTT	CASSLVIGADTQYF
15	TRBJ2-5	TRBD1	TRBV6-2/TRBV6-3	many	TGTGCCAGCAGTTCAACCAGGGGGATCACGGAGACCCAGTACTTC	CASSSTRGITETQYF
15	TRBJ1-1	NA	TRBV11-2	few	TGTGCCAGCAGCTCCTTGACAGGCGGGTTCGCTGAAGCTTTCTTT	CASSSLTGGFAEAFF
12	TRBJ2-5	NA	TRBV5-4	many	TGTGCCAGCAGCTTAATTGGTGAGACCCAGTACTTC	CASSLIGETQYF
15	TRBJ2-1	TRBD2	TRBV6-5	many	TGTGCCAGCAGTGCTAGCGGCGCCCCCTACAATGAGCAGTTCTTC	CASSASGAPYNEQFF
16	TRBJ1-1	TRBD1	TRBV20-1	many	TGCAGTGCTCCCTCGTGGACAGGGCCGACAAATCCTGAAGCTTTCTTT	CSAPSWTGPTNPEAFF
15	TRBJ2-1	NA	TRBV4-2	few	TGTGCCAGCAGCCAAGATCCGCGCCTGGACAATGAGCAGTTCTTC	CASSQDPRLDNEQFF
15	TRBJ1-4	NA	TRBV5-6	many	TGTGCCAGCAGCTCCCGTATGAAAACTAATGAAAAACTGTTTTTT	CASSSRMKTNEKLFF
14	TRBJ2-1	NA	TRBV6-2/TRBV6-3	NA	TGTGCCAGCAGTTACACCCGACGGTGGGATGAGCAGTTCTTC	CASSYTRRWDEQFF
13	TRBJ1-1	NA	TRBV12-3/TRBV12-4	many	TGTGCCAGCAGTTTTTATACGAGGACTGAAGCTTTCTTT	CASSFYTRTEAFF
18	TRBJ2-4	NA	TRBV3-1	many	TGTGCCAGCAGCCAAGATAGCCCTAGTTCTCTAGCCAAAAACATTCAGTACTTC	CASSQDSPSSLAKNIQYF
14	TRBJ1-6	NA	TRBV28	many	TGTGCCAGCAGTTTACAGGTCTATAATTCACCCCTCCACTTT	CASSLQVYNSPLHF
15	TRBJ2-3	NA	TRBV6-1	few	TGTGCCAGCAGTGAAGGGGGCAGCGCCACAGATACGCAGTATTTT	CASSEGGSATDTQYF
15	TRBJ1-4	NA	TRBV7-6	few	TGTGCCAGCAGCTTAGCCGGAGGGGGTAATGAAAAACTGTTTTTT	CASSLAGGGNEKLFF
16	TRBJ1-6	NA	TRBV4-2	NA	TGTGCCAGCAGCCCAGGGACTGGGGTGAGTGGATCACCCCTCCACTTT	CASSPGTGVSGSPLHF
14	TRBJ2-7	NA	TRBV7-6	few	TGTGCCAGCAGCTTAGAGGTAACCGCTTACGAGCAGTACTTC	CASSLEVTAYEQYF
15	TRBJ1-1	TRBD1	TRBV4-1	few	TGCGCCAGCAGCCAAGAGGAGGGGGCGCGGACTGAAGCTTTCTTT	CASSQEEGARTEAFF
16	TRBJ2-3	NA	TRBV12-3/TRBV12-4	NA	TGTGCCAGCAGTTTGTACCTAGCCGGTAGCACAGATACGCAGTATTTT	CASSLYLAGSTDTQYF
17	TRBJ1-5	NA	TRBV4-1	many	TGCGCCAGCAGCCAAGAGTTGGCGGCAGATAGCAATCAGCCCCAGCATTTT	CASSQELAADSNQPQHF
17	TRBJ2-7	TRBD2	TRBV4-2	many	TGTGCCAGCAGCCCCGGACTAGCGGGAGGGCTGGTCTACGAGCAGTACTTC	CASSPGLAGGLVYEQYF
14	TRBJ2-2	NA	TRBV6-1	NA	TGTGCCAGCAGGGTAACTATTCTCACCGGGGAGCTGTTTTTT	CASRVTILTGELFF
15	TRBJ2-7	NA	TRBV20-1	few	TGCAGTGCTAGAGTCCCAGACAGCGGCTCCTACGAGCAGTACTTC	CSARVPDSGSYEQYF
12	TRBJ1-4	TRBD1	TRBV3-1	many	TGTGCCAGCAGCCTCAACCCGGGACAGGTGTTTTTT	CASSLNPGQVFF
14	TRBJ2-6	NA	TRBV6-1	many	TGTGCCAGCAGCCAGGGCGGCGGGGCCAACGTCCTGACTTTC	CASSQGGGANVLTF
14	TRBJ1-1	TRBD1	TRBV6-5	few	TGTGCCAGCACTCGGGACAGCCTACCCGGGGAAGCTTTCTTT	CASTRDSLPGEAFF
15	TRBJ2-3	NA	TRBV9	NA	TGTGCCAGCAGCGTAGATGCGGTGAGCACAGATACGCAGTATTTT	CASSVDAVSTDTQYF